This is a list of T cell receptor beta chains from one sample in a study of T cells in Graves' hyperthyroidism and ophthalmopathy. MiXCR was run by TCRdb on the multiplex PCR reads, yielding one entry per CDR3 protein. The data hold roughly 420,000 distinct CDR3 sequences, with about 13% observed a single time. The sequencing input was blood. The receptors come from a young woman with Graves' hyperthyroidism. CDR3s include the opening cysteine and the closing phenylalanine or tryptophan. D genes are given only for firm matches. The size field is filled for only some rows; it gives once, few, many or a size class.

v_call	clone_size	j_call	d_call	cdr3_nt	cdr3_aa
TRBV25-1	few	TRBJ1-1	NA	TGTGCCAGCAGTGAAGGGTGGCACACTGAAGCTTTCTTT	CASSEGWHTEAFF
TRBV12-3/TRBV12-4	NA	TRBJ2-7	TRBD2	TGTGCCAGCAGTTTAGGGCTAGCGGGAGAGGGCGAGCAGTACTTC	CASSLGLAGEGEQYF
TRBV11-2	many	TRBJ2-1	TRBD2	TGTGCCAGCAGCTTAGTAATTCAGTTGTTAGCGGGAGGAGAGCAGTTCTTC	CASSLVIQLLAGGEQFF
TRBV4-1	many	TRBJ2-1	TRBD1	TGCGCCAGCAGCCCACGGACAGGCGGGCTTGACTCCTACAATGAGCAGTTCTTC	CASSPRTGGLDSYNEQFF
TRBV19	NA	TRBJ2-1	TRBD2	TGTGCCAGTAGTATAGGTACGGGAGGGTCCGTGGTTGAGCAGTTCTTC	CASSIGTGGSVVEQFF
TRBV7-8	few	TRBJ1-3	NA	TGTGCCAGCAGCTTAGGGCGTTCCTCTGGAAACACCATATATTTT	CASSLGRSSGNTIYF
TRBV6-5	NA	TRBJ2-7	TRBD1	TGTGCCAGCAGTTACGAGCAGGGGGAGCCCTCGTTAGGAGAGCAGTACTTC	CASSYEQGEPSLGEQYF
TRBV12-3/TRBV12-4	few	TRBJ2-3	NA	TGTGCCAGCAGTTTTAATAGGGGCCGCACAGATACGCAGTATTTT	CASSFNRGRTDTQYF
TRBV4-1	many	TRBJ2-3	NA	TGCGCCAGCAGCGAAGGTGGGAGTAGAACAGATACGCAGTATTTT	CASSEGGSRTDTQYF
TRBV29-1	few	TRBJ1-2	NA	TGCAGCGTTGAACATCAGCCAGGGGTTGTTGATATCTATGGCTACACCTTC	CSVEHQPGVVDIYGYTF
TRBV14	NA	TRBJ2-5	NA	TGTGCCAGCAGCCAAGATTATACGGTCGGGGAGACCCAGTACTTC	CASSQDYTVGETQYF
TRBV7-2	many	TRBJ2-1	TRBD2	TGTGCCAGCAGCTCCCGGATAGGTTCGACTAGCGGGATAAGAAATGAGCAGTTCTTC	CASSSRIGSTSGIRNEQFF
TRBV7-9	many	TRBJ1-6	NA	TGTGCCAGCAGCCTTAACGGATCACCCCTCCACTTT	CASSLNGSPLHF
TRBV2	few	TRBJ1-5	NA	TGTGCCAGCAATCGGGGGCTCGTCAATCAGCCCCAGCATTTT	CASNRGLVNQPQHF
TRBV15	many	TRBJ2-3	NA	TGTGCCACCAGCAGAGACCGGTGGCAGGCGGATACGCAGTATTTT	CATSRDRWQADTQYF
TRBV28	many	TRBJ2-3	NA	TGTGCCAGCAGATTCGGTACCCGCACAGATACGCAGTATTTT	CASRFGTRTDTQYF
TRBV19	NA	TRBJ2-2	NA	TGTGCCAGTCAAAGAGGCGGCCTGAACACCGGGGAGCTGTTTTTT	CASQRGGLNTGELFF
TRBV7-9	few	TRBJ2-7	TRBD2	TGTGCCAGCAGCCCAGGACTAGCGGGGGACTACGAGCAGTACTTC	CASSPGLAGDYEQYF
TRBV3-1	many	TRBJ1-2	NA	TGTGCCAGCAGCCAAGACACAGAGAACTATGGCTACACCTTC	CASSQDTENYGYTF
TRBV11-2	NA	TRBJ1-2	NA	TGTGCCAGCAGCCTCTTCAACGCGGGCCCCTATGGCTACACCTTC	CASSLFNAGPYGYTF
TRBV27	few	TRBJ2-7	NA	TGTGCCAGCAGGCGGGGGAATGCTGGGGACATAGTCTACGAGCAGTACTTC	CASRRGNAGDIVYEQYF
TRBV7-8	many	TRBJ2-5	NA	TGTGCCAGCAGCCCAGGACGACTAGGAGAGACCCAGTACTTC	CASSPGRLGETQYF
TRBV24-1	NA	TRBJ2-1	NA	TGTGCCACCAGTGCCCCGGGGTTAAGCTACAATGAGCAGTTCTTC	CATSAPGLSYNEQFF
TRBV13	NA	TRBJ2-1	TRBD2	TGTGCCAGCAGCTACCCCTCTCTAGCGGGAGGGCCAGGTACTAGGAATGAGCAGTTCTTC	CASSYPSLAGGPGTRNEQFF
TRBV28	many	TRBJ1-1	NA	TGTGCCAGCAGGACACCAGGGGTCGTGAACACTGAAGCTTTCTTT	CASRTPGVVNTEAFF
TRBV18	many	TRBJ1-1	NA	TGTGCCAGCTCACCGGGCAGTATGAACACTGAAGCTTTCTTT	CASSPGSMNTEAFF
TRBV29-1	NA	TRBJ1-2	NA	TGCAGCGTCCCGTCGGAGGAGAGCTATGGCTACACCTTC	CSVPSEESYGYTF
TRBV20-1	many	TRBJ1-5	NA	TGCAGTGCTAGTCTCGGACGGGAGGTTCAGCCCCAGCATTTT	CSASLGREVQPQHF
TRBV6-1	NA	TRBJ2-1	NA	TGTGCCAGCAGTGAAGCGCTTTTTCATCCGTACAATGAGCAGTTCTTC	CASSEALFHPYNEQFF
TRBV30	many	TRBJ1-1	NA	TGTGCCTGGAGTGTACGGGGCATGGACACTGAAGCTTTCTTT	CAWSVRGMDTEAFF
TRBV20-1	NA	TRBJ1-5	NA	TGCAGTGCTAGGGATTCTCGGACAGCTCCTAATCAGCCCCAGCATTTT	CSARDSRTAPNQPQHF
TRBV7-8	NA	TRBJ2-1	NA	TGTGCCAGCAGCTTAGCCTGGCAGGGTGAGCAGTTCTTC	CASSLAWQGEQFF
TRBV7-9	many	TRBJ2-7	TRBD2	TGTGCCAGCAGCTTTACTAGCGGTTACACCTACGAGCAGTACTTC	CASSFTSGYTYEQYF
TRBV11-2	NA	TRBJ2-5	TRBD2	TGTGCCAGCAGCTCACCCACTAGCGGGCAAGAGACCCAGTACTTC	CASSSPTSGQETQYF
TRBV30	NA	TRBJ2-2	NA	TGTGCCTGGGAGCGGTTCGCGAACACCGGGGAGCTGTTTTTT	CAWERFANTGELFF
TRBV7-3	NA	TRBJ2-3	NA	TGTGCCAGCAGCCGGGGGCGCGATACGCAGTATTTT	CASSRGRDTQYF
TRBV5-6	NA	TRBJ2-7	TRBD2	TGTGCCAGCAACTTGGAGCTAGCGGGGAGCTCCTACGAGCAGTACTTC	CASNLELAGSSYEQYF
TRBV6-1	many	TRBJ2-2	TRBD1	TGTGCCAGCAGTGGGACAGGGGAGACCGGGGAGCTGTTTTTT	CASSGTGETGELFF
TRBV28	few	TRBJ2-7	NA	TGTGCCAGCACCAAGGGGGGGACAGTCTACGAGCAGTACTTC	CASTKGGTVYEQYF
TRBV6-2/TRBV6-3	many	TRBJ2-3	TRBD2	TGTGCCAGCAGTTCAGGGTGGATGGCGGGAGAAGATACGCAGTATTTT	CASSSGWMAGEDTQYF
TRBV20-1	many	TRBJ2-7	TRBD2	TGCAGTGCTCCCACCGGGAGGCATTCCTACGAGCAGTACTTC	CSAPTGRHSYEQYF
TRBV5-6	NA	TRBJ1-1	NA	TGTGCCAGCAGCTTTTCGGTAAACATGAACACTGAAGCTTTCTTT	CASSFSVNMNTEAFF
TRBV12-5	many	TRBJ2-7	TRBD2	TGTGCTAGTGGTTTGGTACTTTCGGGGGAGGGCTACGAGCAGTACTTC	CASGLVLSGEGYEQYF